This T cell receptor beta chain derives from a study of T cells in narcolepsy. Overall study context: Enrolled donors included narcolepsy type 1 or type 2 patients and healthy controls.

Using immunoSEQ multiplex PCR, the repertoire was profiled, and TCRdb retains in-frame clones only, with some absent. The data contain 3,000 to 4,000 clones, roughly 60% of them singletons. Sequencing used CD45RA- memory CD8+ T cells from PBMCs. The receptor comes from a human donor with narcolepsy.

The CDR3 region has the DNA TGCAGCGTTGAAGTATCAGACTCTGGAAACACCATATATTTT. Translated: CSVEVSDSGNTIYF. The chain is built from TRBV29-1 and TRBJ1-3; D not certain. The germline V gene encodes CDR1 SQVTM and CDR2 ANQGSEA. This CDR3 has 14 residues. Trimming shortened V by 1 base and J by 0 bases, and 7 bases separated the two germline ends. The full variable domain, completed using reference TRBV29-1 and TRBJ1-3, is SAVISQKPSRDICQRGTSLTIQCQVDSQVTMMFWYRQQPGQSLTLIATANQGSEATYESGFVIDKFPISRPNLTFSTLTVSNMSPEDSSIYLCSVEVSDSGNTIYFGEGSWLTVV.